This TCR beta chain comes out of a study of blood T cell repertoires in COVID-19. Study-wide context: Sample material is recorded as cDNA or gDNA derived from T cells, B-cell-depleted T cells, or PBMCs.

Cohort 3 recovered donors had two negative PCRs, clearance, or symptom resolution. V was pared by 1 base and J by 4 bases, with 6 bases of the junction left unmatched. The CDR3 loop spans 15 amino acids. Per germline, CDR1 LNHDA and CDR2 SQIVND (reference sequence). Original data processing: Reference gene primer amplification yielded estimated nucleated cell counts. Produced via immunoSEQ multiplex PCR; TCRdb's table is partial and in-frame only. Clone size and V and J calls were adopted from that table, with D and trimming inferred from the DNA. The sample holds 180,000 or so clones, around 83% seen once.

The chain uses TRBV19 and TRBJ1-2; 7 bases map to TRBD1. This receptor was taken from a man in his forties who had recovered from COVID-19. Sequencing input: PBMCs or T cells enriched from blood (not recorded which). The DNA for the CDR3 is TGTGCCAGTAGTATAGCATACAGGGGAGGCTATGGCTACACCTTC. It is translated as CASSIAYRGGYGYTF.